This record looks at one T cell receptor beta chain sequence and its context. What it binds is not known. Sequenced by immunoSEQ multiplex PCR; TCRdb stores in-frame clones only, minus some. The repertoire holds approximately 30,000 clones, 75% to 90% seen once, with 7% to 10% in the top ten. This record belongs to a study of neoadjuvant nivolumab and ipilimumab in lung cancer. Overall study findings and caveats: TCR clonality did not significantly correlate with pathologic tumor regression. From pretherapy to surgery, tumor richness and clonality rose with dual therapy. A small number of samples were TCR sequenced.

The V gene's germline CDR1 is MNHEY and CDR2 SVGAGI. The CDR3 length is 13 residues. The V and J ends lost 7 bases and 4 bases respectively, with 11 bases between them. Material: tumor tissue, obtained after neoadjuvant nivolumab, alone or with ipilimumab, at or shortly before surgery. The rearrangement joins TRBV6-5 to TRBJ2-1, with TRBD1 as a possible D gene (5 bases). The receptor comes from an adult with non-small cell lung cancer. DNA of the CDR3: TGTGCCAGCAAGGAGACAGCATACAATGAGCAGTTCTTC. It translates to CASKETAYNEQFF.